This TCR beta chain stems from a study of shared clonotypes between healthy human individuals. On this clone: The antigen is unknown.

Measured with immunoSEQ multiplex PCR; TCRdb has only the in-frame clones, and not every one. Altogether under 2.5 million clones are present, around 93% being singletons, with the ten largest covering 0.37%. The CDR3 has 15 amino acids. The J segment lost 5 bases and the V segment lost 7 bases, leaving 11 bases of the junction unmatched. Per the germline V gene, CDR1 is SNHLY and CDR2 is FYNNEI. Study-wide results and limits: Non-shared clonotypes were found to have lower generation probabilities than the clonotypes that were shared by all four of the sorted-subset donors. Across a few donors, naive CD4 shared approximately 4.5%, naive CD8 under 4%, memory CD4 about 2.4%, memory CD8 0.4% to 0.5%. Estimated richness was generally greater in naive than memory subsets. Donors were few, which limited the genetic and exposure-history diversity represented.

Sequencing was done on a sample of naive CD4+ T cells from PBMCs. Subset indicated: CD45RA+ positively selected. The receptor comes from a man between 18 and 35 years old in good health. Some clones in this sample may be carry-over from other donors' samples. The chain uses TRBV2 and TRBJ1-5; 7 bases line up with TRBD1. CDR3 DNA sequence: TGTGCCAGCAAGGGGGACAGTACTTTTCATCAGCCCCAGCATTTT. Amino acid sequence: CASKGDSTFHQPQHF.